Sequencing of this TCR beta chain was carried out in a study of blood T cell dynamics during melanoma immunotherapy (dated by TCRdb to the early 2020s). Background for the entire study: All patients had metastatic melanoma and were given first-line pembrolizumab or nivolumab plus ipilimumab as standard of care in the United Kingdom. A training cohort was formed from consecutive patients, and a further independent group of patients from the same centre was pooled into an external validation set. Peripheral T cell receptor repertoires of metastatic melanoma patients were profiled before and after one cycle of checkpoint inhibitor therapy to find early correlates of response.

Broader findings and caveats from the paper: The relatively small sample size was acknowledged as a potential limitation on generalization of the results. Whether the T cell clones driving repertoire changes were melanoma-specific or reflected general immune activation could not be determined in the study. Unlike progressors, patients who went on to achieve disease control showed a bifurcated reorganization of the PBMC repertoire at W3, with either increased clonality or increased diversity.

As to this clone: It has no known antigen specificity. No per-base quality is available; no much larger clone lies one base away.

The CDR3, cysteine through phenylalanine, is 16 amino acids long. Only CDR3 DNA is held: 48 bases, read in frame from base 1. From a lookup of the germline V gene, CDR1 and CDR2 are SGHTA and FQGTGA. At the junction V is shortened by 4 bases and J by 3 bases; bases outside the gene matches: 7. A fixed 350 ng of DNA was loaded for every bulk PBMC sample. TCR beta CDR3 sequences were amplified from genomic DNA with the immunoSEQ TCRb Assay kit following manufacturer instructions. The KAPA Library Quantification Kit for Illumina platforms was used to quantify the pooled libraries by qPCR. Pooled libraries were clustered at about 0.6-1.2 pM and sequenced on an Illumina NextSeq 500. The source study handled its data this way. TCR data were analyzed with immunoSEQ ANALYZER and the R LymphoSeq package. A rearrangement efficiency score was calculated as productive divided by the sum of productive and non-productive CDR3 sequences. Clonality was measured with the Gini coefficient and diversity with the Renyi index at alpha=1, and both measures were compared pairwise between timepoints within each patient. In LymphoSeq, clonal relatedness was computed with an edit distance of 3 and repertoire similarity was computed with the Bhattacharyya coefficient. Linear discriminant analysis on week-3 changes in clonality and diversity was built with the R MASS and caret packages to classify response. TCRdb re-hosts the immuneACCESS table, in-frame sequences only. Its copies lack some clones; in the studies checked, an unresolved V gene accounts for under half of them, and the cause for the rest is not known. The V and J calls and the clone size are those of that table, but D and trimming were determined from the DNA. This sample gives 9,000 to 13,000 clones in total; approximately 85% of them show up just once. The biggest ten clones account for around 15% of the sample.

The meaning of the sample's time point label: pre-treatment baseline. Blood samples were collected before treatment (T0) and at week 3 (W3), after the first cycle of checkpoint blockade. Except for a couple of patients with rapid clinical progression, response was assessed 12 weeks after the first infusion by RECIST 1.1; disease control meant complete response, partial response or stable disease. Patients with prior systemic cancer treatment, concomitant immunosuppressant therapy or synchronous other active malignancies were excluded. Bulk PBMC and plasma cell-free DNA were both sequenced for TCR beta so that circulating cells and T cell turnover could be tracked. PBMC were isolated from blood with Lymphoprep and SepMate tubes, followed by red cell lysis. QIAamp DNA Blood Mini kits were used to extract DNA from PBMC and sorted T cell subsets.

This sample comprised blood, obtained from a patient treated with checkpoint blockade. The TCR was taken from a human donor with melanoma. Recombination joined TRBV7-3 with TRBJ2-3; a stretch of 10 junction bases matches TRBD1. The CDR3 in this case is CASSSSTGGWTDTQYF. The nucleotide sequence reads TGTGCCAGCAGCTCGTCGACAGGGGGCTGGACAGATACGCAGTATTTT.